The 18 T cell receptor beta chains listed next were all sequenced from one sample in a study of T-cell reconstitution after alpha-beta-depleted transplantation in children. During its preparation, the TCRbeta library received unique molecular identifiers. TCRdb passed the PCR reads through MiXCR, listing each CDR3 protein once. The data contain over 400,000 distinct CDR3 sequences, roughly an eighth of them seen just once; the ten biggest clones take up about 5%. The sequences come from PBMCs from the stem cell graft donor, collected from the stem cell graft. These receptor sequences come from a human donor who donated a stem cell graft to a child with combined immunodeficiency.

This clonotype was recorded at least ten times. The chain employs TRBV7-2 and TRBJ1-5, with D unclear. Trimming left V 5 bases short and J 1 base short, with 12 bases between. This CDR3 is 15 amino acids long. Germline assignment: CDR1 SGHTA and CDR2 FQGNSA. The DNA of the CDR3 is TGTGCCAGCAGCCTGGTGGGAGTCAGCAATCAGCCCCAGCATTTT. Its translation: CASSLVGVSNQPQHF. Using reference TRBV7-2 and TRBJ1-5 for the parts outside the CDR3, the full variable domain is GAGVSQSPSNKVTEKGKDVELRCDPISGHTALYWYRQSLGQGLEFLIYFQGNSAPDKSGLPSDRFSAERTGGSVSTLTIQRTQQEDSAVYLCASSLVGVSNQPQHFGDGTRLSIL.

Ten or more counts support this clonotype. The chain links TRBV6-6 to TRBJ2-5; D may correspond to TRBD1 or TRBD2 (6 bases each). V was trimmed by 5 bases and J by 2 bases, leaving 9 bases between them. The germline V gene encodes CDR1 MNHNY and CDR2 SVGAGI (reference sequence). The CDR3 has 13 amino acids. The CDR3: CASSGGRQETQYF. The DNA of the CDR3 is TGTGCCAGCAGTGGGGGGCGACAAGAGACCCAGTACTTC.

Remarks on this clonotype: A read error is possible here, since a much larger clone lies one base away. This rearrangement joins TRBV6-1 to TRBJ2-5; no reliable D call. The CDR3 is 11 amino acids. The germline CDR1 and CDR2 sequences are MNHNS and SASEGT. The CDR3 DNA sequence: TGTGCCAGCAGGGTAGGAGAGACCCAGAACTTC. Protein: CASRVGETQNF.

The chain uses TRBV15 and TRBJ1-1; 9 nucleotides match TRBD1. The CDR3 is made up of 16 amino acids. J lost 8 bases, V lost 5 bases, and 15 bases had no gene match. CDR1 is LNHNV, CDR2 YYDKDF, per germline (reference sequence). The chain's CDR3 is CATSGTGLGRATEAFF. The CDR3 DNA reads TGTGCCACCAGCGGGACAGGGTTGGGGCGGGCCACGGAAGCTTTCTTT.

The chain uses TRBV12-3 or TRBV12-4 and TRBJ2-7; tentatively, D is TRBD2 (5 bases). Between the trimmed V and J ends, which lost 4 bases and 2 bases, there was a span of 15 bases. The CDR3 consists of 15 residues. For the CDR3, the DNA is TGTGCCAGCAGTTCCCCACGGACTTTTACCTACGAGCAGTACTTC. Translating it yields CASSSPRTFTYEQYF.

This clonotype was recorded many times. The chain uses TRBV20-1 and TRBJ2-3; D is possibly TRBD1 or TRBD2 (5 bases each). The V end was cut by 3 bases, the J end by 2 bases, with 12 bases between. The germline V gene encodes CDR1 DFQATT and CDR2 SNEGSKA (reference sequence). The CDR3 loop spans 14 amino acids. Here the CDR3 DNA reads TGCAGTGCTAGTGCCGGGGCGCTCACAGATACGCAGTATTTT. This codes for CSASAGALTDTQYF.

This clonotype was counted only a few times. This sequence joins TRBV7-6 and TRBJ2-1; 7 bases are shared with TRBD2. The CDR3 extends over 14 amino acids. J was trimmed by 5 bases and V by 1 base; bases with no gene match: 2. The germline CDR1 and CDR2 sequences are SGHVS and FNYEAQ. The DNA for the CDR3 is TGTGCCAGCAGCTTAGGGGCGGGGGACAATGAGCAGTTCTTC. Translation gives CASSLGAGDNEQFF.

This clonotype was observed a few times. The CDR3 nucleotides read TGTGCCAGCAGCCACCCGCTAGAGGTATACTCCTACAATGAGCAGTTCTTC. Translating it yields CASSHPLEVYSYNEQFF. V gene TRBV11-2 combines with J gene TRBJ2-1; unclear D gene. This CDR3 region has 17 residues. V dropped 5 bases and J dropped 0 bases, with 17 bases sitting between them. CDR1 is SGHAT, CDR2 FQNNGV, per germline.

This clonotype came up many times. The chain joins TRBV4-3 to TRBJ2-7, with 9 bases fitting TRBD1. Germline trimming cut 3 bases from V and 4 bases from J; bases unmatched to any gene: 13. There are 17 residues in the CDR3. The germline CDR1 and CDR2 sequences are LGHNA and YSLEER. In DNA form, the CDR3 reads TGCGCCAGCAGCCACGGATCCGACAGGGGGTATGGGTACGAGCAGTACTTC. Its translation is CASSHGSDRGYGYEQYF.

This clonotype was seen repeatedly, ten times or more. The rearrangement links TRBV12-3 or TRBV12-4 to TRBJ2-1; TRBD2 agrees at 10 bases. The CDR3 has 15 residues. The V gene end was trimmed by 2 bases and the J gene end by 8 bases; junction bases not matched to a gene: 6. CDR3 sequence (DNA): TGTGCCAGCAGTTTATTCCTAGCGGGAGCGGATGAGCAGTTCTTC. Its translation: CASSLFLAGADEQFF.

This clonotype was observed a few times. The chain is built from TRBV7-9 and TRBJ1-2; 7 bases are a match to TRBD1. This CDR3 has 16 residues. Germline V gives CDR1 SEHNR, CDR2 FQNEAQ (reference sequence). The junction had 14 bases not matched to a gene; V was cut back by 4 bases and J by 6 bases. The CDR3 coding sequence is TGTGCCAGCAGCTCTCAGACAGGGTCGCTCTATGATGGCTACACCTTC. Protein sequence: CASSSQTGSLYDGYTF.

This clonotype was seen at least ten times. The chain employs TRBV20-1 and TRBJ2-1, with D perhaps assigned TRBD1 or TRBD2 (5 bases each). In germline, CDR1 is DFQATT, CDR2 SNEGSKA (reference sequence). This CDR3 comprises 17 residues. V lost 3 bases to trimming and J lost 0 bases, with 18 bases between them. The CDR3 DNA reads TGCAGTGCTAGGTCTATTTGGGGGATTAGCTCCTACAATGAGCAGTTCTTC. Translation gives CSARSIWGISSYNEQFF.

The rearrangement joins TRBV13 to TRBJ2-2, with 9 bases aligning to TRBD2. Germline V gives CDR1 PRHDT, CDR2 FYEKMQ (reference sequence). This CDR3 is built from 19 residues. With V trimmed by 3 bases and J by 4 bases, 15 bases remained unmatched. The CDR3 region has the DNA TGTGCCAGCAGCTTGGGTGAAGGCGGGAGGGATCAAGGCACCGGGGAGCTGTTTTTT. Amino acids: CASSLGEGGRDQGTGELFF. The whole variable domain, remainder taken from reference TRBV13 and TRBJ2-2, is AAGVIQSPRHLIKEKRETATLKCYPIPRHDTVYWYQQGPGQDPQFLISFYEKMQSDKGSIPDRFSAQQFSDYHSELNMSSLELGDSALYFCASSLGEGGRDQGTGELFFGEGSRLTVL.

The chain employs TRBV4-2 and TRBJ1-1; the match to TRBD1 covers 11 bases. The CDR3 has 14 residues. In germline, CDR1 is LGHNA, CDR2 YNFKEQ. The junction had 4 bases not matched to a gene; V was cut back by 6 bases and J by 4 bases. As DNA, the CDR3 is TGTGCCAGCAGGATGGGACAGGGGGTCACTGAAGCTTTCTTT. It yields the protein CASRMGQGVTEAFF.

This clonotype has ten or more counts. V and J are TRBV6-1 and TRBJ2-2, with D possibly TRBD2 on 6 matching bases. CDR1 and CDR2 (germline): MNHNS, SASEGT. CDR3 size: 14 residues. V dropped 6 bases and J dropped 5 bases, with 13 bases sitting between them. CDR3 in DNA: TGTGCCAGCAGCGGTACTAGCCTGACCGGGGAGCTGTTTTTT. Translation gives CASSGTSLTGELFF.

This clonotype was recorded a few times. The chain carries TRBV20-1 and TRBJ2-5; D is uncertain. The CDR3 is 12 residues long. Germline values: CDR1 DFQATT, CDR2 SNEGSKA (reference sequence). The V end lost 3 bases, the J end lost 5 bases, and 10 bases lay between the germline ends. CDR3 residues: CSARGFSETQYF. The DNA of the CDR3 is TGCAGTGCTAGGGGGTTTTCGGAGACCCAGTACTTC.

At least ten counts were recorded for this clonotype. The chain employs TRBV15 and TRBJ2-7, with TRBD1 identical over 9 bases. J lost 2 bases, V lost 2 bases, and 7 bases had no gene match. Germline values: CDR1 LNHNV, CDR2 YYDKDF (reference sequence). This CDR3 is 16 amino acids long. The CDR3 region is CATSRNRGPSTYEQYF. CDR3 nucleotides: TGTGCCACCAGCAGAAACAGGGGGCCTTCAACCTACGAGCAGTACTTC.

This clonotype has only a few counts. The V call is TRBV12-3 or TRBV12-4, the J call TRBJ1-6; TRBD1 matches 10 bases. V lost 7 bases, J lost 9 bases, and 6 bases stayed unmatched. The CDR3 consists of 14 residues. The CDR3 region has the DNA TGTGCCAGCAAACTGACAGGGGGCAGTTCACCCCTCCACTTT. Translation gives CASKLTGGSSPLHF.